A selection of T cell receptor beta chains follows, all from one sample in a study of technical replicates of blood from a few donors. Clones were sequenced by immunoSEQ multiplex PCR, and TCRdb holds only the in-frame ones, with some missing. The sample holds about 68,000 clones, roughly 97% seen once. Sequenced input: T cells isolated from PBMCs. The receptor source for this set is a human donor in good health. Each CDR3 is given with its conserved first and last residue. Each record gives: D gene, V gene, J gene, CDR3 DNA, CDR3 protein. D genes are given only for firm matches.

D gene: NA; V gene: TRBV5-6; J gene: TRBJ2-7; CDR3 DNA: TGTGCCAGCAGCTTGTTATCCCCACAGGGCGACGAGCAGTACTTC; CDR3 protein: CASSLLSPQGDEQYF
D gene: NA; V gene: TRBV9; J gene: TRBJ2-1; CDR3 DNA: TGTGCCAGCAGCGTAGGCGGCTATTCCCTTGCGGATGAGCAGTTCTTC; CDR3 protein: CASSVGGYSLADEQFF
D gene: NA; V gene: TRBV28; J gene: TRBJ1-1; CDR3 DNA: TGTGCCAGCAGGGGGCAGGGGACTGAAGCTTTCTTT; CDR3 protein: CASRGQGTEAFF
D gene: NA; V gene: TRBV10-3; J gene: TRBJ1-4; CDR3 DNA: TGTGCCATCAGTGAAGAGAATGAAAAACTGTTTTTT; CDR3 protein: CAISEENEKLFF
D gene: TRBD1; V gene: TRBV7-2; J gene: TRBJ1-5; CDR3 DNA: TGTGCCAGCAGCCCCGGGACAGGGGGCCATCAGCCCCAGCATTTT; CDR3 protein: CASSPGTGGHQPQHF
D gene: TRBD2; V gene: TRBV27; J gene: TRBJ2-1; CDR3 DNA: TGTGCCAGCAGTTGGACCAGCGGGAGCCTAAATGAGCAGTTCTTC; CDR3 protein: CASSWTSGSLNEQFF
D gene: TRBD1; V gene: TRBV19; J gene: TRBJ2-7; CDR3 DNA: TGTGCCAGTAGTATACACCGGGACAGGGGTTACGAGCAGTACTTC; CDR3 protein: CASSIHRDRGYEQYF
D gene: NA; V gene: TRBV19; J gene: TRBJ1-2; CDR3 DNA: TGTGCCAGTAGCGATACCCAGGCAGGGGATGGCTACACCTTC; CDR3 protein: CASSDTQAGDGYTF
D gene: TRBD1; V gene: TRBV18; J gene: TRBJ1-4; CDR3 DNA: TGTGCCAGCTCACCCGGACAGGGGAATGAAAAACTGTTTTTT; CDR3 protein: CASSPGQGNEKLFF
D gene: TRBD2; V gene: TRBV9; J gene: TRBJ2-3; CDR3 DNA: TGTGCCAGCAGCGGGGAGACTAGCGGGAGGGGAGATACGCAGTATTTT; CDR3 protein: CASSGETSGRGDTQYF
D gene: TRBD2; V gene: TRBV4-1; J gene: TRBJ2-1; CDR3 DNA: TGCGCCAGCAGCCAAGATAATAGCGGGAGGGCCAATGAGCAGTTCTTC; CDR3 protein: CASSQDNSGRANEQFF
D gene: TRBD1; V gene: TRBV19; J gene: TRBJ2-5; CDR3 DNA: TGTGCCAGTAACCCAGGGGGTATAGAGACCCAGTACTTC; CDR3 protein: CASNPGGIETQYF
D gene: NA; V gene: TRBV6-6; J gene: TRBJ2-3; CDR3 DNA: TGTGCCAGCAGTTACTCGCCAGGGTGGGGCACAGATACGCAGTATTTT; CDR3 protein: CASSYSPGWGTDTQYF
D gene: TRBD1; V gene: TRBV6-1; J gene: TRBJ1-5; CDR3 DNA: TGTGCCAGCACAAGGGGACAGGGGATCAATCAGCCCCAGCATTTT; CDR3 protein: CASTRGQGINQPQHF
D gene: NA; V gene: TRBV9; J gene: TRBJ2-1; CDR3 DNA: TGTGCCAGCAGCGCCCCCGGGAGCCCGCTCAATGAGCAGTTCTTC; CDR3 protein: CASSAPGSPLNEQFF
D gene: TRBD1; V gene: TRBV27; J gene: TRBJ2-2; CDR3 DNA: TGTGCCAGCAGTCCCAGGACAGGGGCCGGGGAGCTGTTTTTT; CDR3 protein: CASSPRTGAGELFF
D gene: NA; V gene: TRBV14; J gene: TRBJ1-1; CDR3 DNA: TGTGCCAGCAGCCAAGAAGCGGCCTCAGCCACTGAAGCTTTCTTT; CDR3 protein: CASSQEAASATEAFF
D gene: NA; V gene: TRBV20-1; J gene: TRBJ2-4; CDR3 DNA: TGCAGTGCCCCGGTGGGGGGCATTCAGTACTTC; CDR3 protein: CSAPVGGIQYF
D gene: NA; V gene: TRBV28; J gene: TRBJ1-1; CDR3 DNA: TGTGCCAGCAGTTTAAGGGTCGAGATTGGGGGCACCCGGGGAGCTTTCTTT; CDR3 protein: CASSLRVEIGGTRGAFF
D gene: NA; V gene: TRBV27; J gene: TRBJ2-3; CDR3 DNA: TGTGCCAGCAGATTAGGGGGACTACTCACAGATACGCAGTATTTT; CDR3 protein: CASRLGGLLTDTQYF
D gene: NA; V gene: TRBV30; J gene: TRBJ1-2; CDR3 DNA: TGTGCCTGGACTGCGAAGCAGGGAGGAGGCTACACCTTC; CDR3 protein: CAWTAKQGGGYTF
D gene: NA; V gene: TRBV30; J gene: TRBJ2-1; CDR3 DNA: TGTGCCTGGAGTGTACTATCGGAGCAGTTCTTC; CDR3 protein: CAWSVLSEQFF
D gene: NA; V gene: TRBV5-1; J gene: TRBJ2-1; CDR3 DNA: TGCGCCAGCATACCAGCTGGAGTAAGGTCCGATGAGCAGTTCTTC; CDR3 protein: CASIPAGVRSDEQFF
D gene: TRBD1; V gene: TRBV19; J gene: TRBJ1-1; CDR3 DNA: TGTGCCAGTAGCCAGGGGGTAGGGGAGACTTTCTTT; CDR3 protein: CASSQGVGETFF
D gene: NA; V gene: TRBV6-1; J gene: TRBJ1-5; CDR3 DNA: TGTGCCAGCAGTGAACTGGGGCTCAGCAATCAGCCCCAGCATTTT; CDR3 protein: CASSELGLSNQPQHF